These 10 T cell receptor beta chains were all obtained from the same sample, sequenced in a study of blood T cell repertoires in COVID-19. Sequencing used immunoSEQ multiplex PCR; TCRdb keeps in-frame clones, though not all of them. The sample includes about 40,000 clones, around 87% seen only once; the top ten take about 9.1%. The material sequenced was peripheral blood. The receptors shown here come from a woman older than 75 with active COVID-19.

The chain combines TRBV7-2 with TRBJ2-7, with TRBD1 identical over 7 bases. V dropped 5 bases and J dropped 0; count of bases not matched to a gene: 7. CDR1 is SGHTA, CDR2 FQGNSA, per germline. CDR3 length equals 15 residues. Here the CDR3 DNA reads TGTGCCAGCAGCCCAGGGACAGCACCCTCCTACGAGCAGTACTTC. This gives the protein CASSPGTAPSYEQYF.

The rearrangement joins TRBV18 to TRBJ2-3, with a possible D match to TRBD1 (6 bases). V lost 2 bases to trimming and J lost 2 bases, with 17 bases between them. The germline V gene has CDR1 KGHSH and CDR2 LQKENI. There are 17 residues in the CDR3. This CDR3 is CASSPSLGGQNTDTQYF. The CDR3 nucleotides are TGTGCCAGCTCACCATCTTTAGGAGGACAGAACACAGATACGCAGTATTTT.

The J gene is TRBJ1-4, the V gene TRBV19; D is uncertain. Germline CDR1 is LNHDA and CDR2 is SQIVND (reference sequence). This CDR3 has 15 amino acids. Between the trimmed V and J ends, which lost 7 bases and 5 bases, there was a span of 17 bases. The CDR3 loop is CASNTSPGGNEKLFF. The CDR3 region has the DNA TGTGCCAGTAACACTTCCCCCGGCGGGAATGAAAAACTGTTTTTT.

This chain uses TRBV4-3 with TRBJ2-7; a possible D gene is TRBD1 (5 bases). Germline V gene sequence: CDR1 LGHNA, CDR2 YSLEER. Trimming shortened V by 2 bases and J by 3 bases, and 14 bases separated the two germline ends. The CDR3 totals 15 residues. The chain's CDR3 is CASSQPRQQIYEQYF. The CDR3 DNA is TGCGCCAGCAGCCAACCTCGACAGCAGATCTACGAGCAGTACTTC.

This chain joins TRBV30 and TRBJ2-1; unclear D gene. Trimming took 0 bases from V and 0 from J, leaving 9 bases between them. CDR3 length: 15 residues. Germline V gene lookup returns CDR1 GTSNPN and CDR2 SVGIG (reference sequence). As DNA, the CDR3 is TGTGCCTGGAGTGTTCTCAGGCGCTCCTACAATGAGCAGTTCTTC. It translates to CAWSVLRRSYNEQFF.

V is TRBV28 and J is TRBJ1-1, with D unresolved. Looked up from germline, CDR1 is MDHEN and CDR2 is SYDVKM. This CDR3 spans 17 amino acids. V shed 3 bases and J shed 0 bases, with 17 bases lying between them. The CDR3 region has the DNA TGTGCCAGCAGTTTTTCACCCTTCAACAACCTGAACACTGAAGCTTTCTTT. Its translation is CASSFSPFNNLNTEAFF. Variable domain in full (rest from reference TRBV28 and TRBJ1-1): DVKVTQSSRYLVKRTGEKVFLECVQDMDHENMFWYRQDPGLGLRLIYFSYDVKMKEKGDIPEGYSVSREKKERFSLILESASTNQTSMYLCASSFSPFNNLNTEAFFGQGTRLTVV.

The rearrangement uses TRBV19 and TRBJ2-1, with D uncertain. Trimming removed 5 bases at V and 5 bases at J, with 10 bases between. CDR1 and CDR2 from the germline V gene are LNHDA and SQIVND (reference sequence). This CDR3 contains 13 residues. CDR3 loop: CASSSGSNNEQFF. The CDR3 region has the DNA TGTGCCAGTAGTTCCGGGTCCAACAATGAGCAGTTCTTC.

V gene TRBV29-1 combines with J gene TRBJ2-1; D is ambiguous. Trimming took 8 bases from V and 8 from J, leaving 13 bases between them. The CDR3 is 11 amino acids. Germline lookup yields CDR1 SQVTM and CDR2 ANQGSEA. CDR3 in amino acids: CSSAHTDEQFF. Here the CDR3 DNA reads TGCAGCAGCGCACATACCGATGAGCAGTTCTTC.

The rearrangement uses TRBV5-4 and TRBJ1-4; D is uncertain. Germline assignment: CDR1 SGHNT and CDR2 YYREEE (reference sequence). Trimming took 4 bases from V and 7 from J, leaving 17 bases between them. CDR3 length equals 15 residues. CDR3 nucleotide sequence: TGTGCCAGCAGCGGCACCGGGAGCCGGGCTGAAAAACTGTTTTTT. It encodes CASSGTGSRAEKLFF.

The chain joins TRBV6-5 to TRBJ2-7; 12 positions agree with TRBD1. The CDR3 consists of 16 residues. J was trimmed by 5 bases and V by 0 bases; bases with no gene match: 5. Germline V CDR1 and CDR2: MNHEY, SVGAGI. The CDR3 coding sequence is TGTGCCAGCAGTTACTCGGGGACAGGGGGCATAGACGAGCAGTACTTC. Its translation is CASSYSGTGGIDEQYF.